This T cell receptor (beta chain) was found in a study of blood T cell repertoires in COVID-19. The germline V and J ends were trimmed by 3 bases and 4 bases, with 15 bases remaining between them. Per germline, CDR1 DFQATT and CDR2 SNEGSKA (reference sequence). The CDR3 consists of 14 residues. Sequencing was performed with immunoSEQ multiplex PCR; in TCRdb, only in-frame clones are kept and a portion is missing. The sample holds 430,000 or so clones, approximately 88% seen once. This clone was picked up a small number of times. Cohort assignment relied on participant-reported clinical history. Sequences were obtained from PBMCs or T cells enriched from blood (not recorded which). The receptor was derived from a woman aged 40 to 49 who had recovered from COVID-19. The chain carries TRBV20-1 and TRBJ1-2, with D perhaps matching TRBD1 (5 bases). CDR3 sequence (DNA): TGCAGTGCTAGTCCCGGGGGGGGAAGCTATGGCTACACCTTC. This sequence encodes CSASPGGGSYGYTF.